This T cell receptor beta chain was identified in a study of T cell repertoires in cytomegalovirus infection. This clonotype has a count of ten or more. The trim removed 1 base at V and 2 bases at J, leaving 2 bases unmatched. The CDR3 contains 15 residues. Per germline, CDR1 SGHTA and CDR2 FQGNSA. MiXCR, run by TCRdb on the reads, gives a single entry per CDR3 protein. The sample lists approximately 250,000 distinct CDR3 sequences, approximately 7% seen once, with 6.5% in the top ten. Sequencing was carried out using PBMCs. V gene TRBV7-2 combines with J gene TRBJ2-5, with TRBD1 matching over 9 bases. The clonotype was recovered from a human donor in good health (CMV status not recorded). Some clones in this sample may be carry-over from other donors' samples. CDR3 sequence (DNA): TGTGCCAGCAGCTTAGGGGGACAGGGACAAGAGACCCAGTACTTC. Its translation: CASSLGGQGQETQYF.